The 21 T cell receptor beta chains presented below share a single source sample, sequenced in a study of response to subunit inactivated influenza vaccine. TCRdb re-called the RT-PCR reads through MiXCR, storing one row per CDR3 protein. Of over 650,000 distinct CDR3 sequences detected, 18% appear once; the ten largest clones hold about 11%. Material: PBMCs from blood, obtained more than 4 days after vaccination. Receptors originate from a man in his forties or fifties who received an inactivated influenza vaccine.

The chain combines TRBV5-1 with TRBJ1-2; D remains ambiguous. The CDR3 is 13 amino acids. V lost 0 bases and J lost 5, with 8 bases in between. Germline CDR1 SGHRS, CDR2 YFSETQ. CDR3 amino acids: CASSLASSYGYTF. CDR3 coding DNA: TGCGCCAGCAGCTTGGCCTCAAGTTATGGCTACACCTTC.

The CDR3, as DNA: TGTGCCAGCAGCCCTCTCGTCGGTCACAGGGGGACCCAGTACTTC. Protein: CASSPLVGHRGTQYF. This chain uses TRBV5-6 with TRBJ2-5; TRBD1 matches 7 bases. Germline loops: CDR1 SGHDT, CDR2 YYEEEE. This CDR3 contains 15 residues. The V gene end was trimmed by 4 bases and the J gene end by 7 bases; junction bases not matched to a gene: 13.

V and J are TRBV15 and TRBJ1-2; 11 bases align to TRBD1. V lost 1 base and J lost 4; bases outside the gene matches: 8. CDR1 and CDR2 (germline): LNHNV, YYDKDF (reference sequence). This CDR3 spans 17 amino acids. CDR3: CATSRGDRGWPVYGYTF. CDR3 nucleotides: TGTGCCACCAGCAGAGGGGACAGGGGGTGGCCTGTCTATGGCTACACCTTC.

This clonotype has a handful of counts. The chain employs TRBV30 and TRBJ1-1; TRBD1 might be the D (6 bases). The CDR3 has 14 amino acids. Trimming took off 4 bases at V and 2 bases at J, with 14 bases between the two ends. Germline values: CDR1 GTSNPN, CDR2 SVGIG (reference sequence). CDR3 sequence reads: CAWTKDSYNTEAFF. The CDR3 bases are TGTGCCTGGACCAAGGACAGCTATAACACTGAAGCTTTCTTT.

The genes are TRBV24-1 and TRBJ2-2; D uncertain. Per germline, CDR1 KGHDR and CDR2 SFDVKD. The CDR3 is 14 residues long. The germline V and J ends were trimmed by 5 bases and 1 base, with 7 bases remaining between them. CDR3 coding DNA: TGTGCCACCAGTGCGGACGGGAACACCGGGGAGCTGTTTTTT. This codes for CATSADGNTGELFF.

This chain uses TRBV29-1 with TRBJ2-1, with 13 bases fitting TRBD2. CDR1 is SQVTM and CDR2 is ANQGSEA in the germline V gene. The CDR3 has 15 residues. Losses at the gene ends were 7 bases for V and 8 bases for J; bases not matched to a gene: 11. In DNA form, the CDR3 reads TGCAGCGCTGCAGTTACTAGCGGGAGGGCCGATGAGCAGTTCTTC. This sequence encodes CSAAVTSGRADEQFF.

This clonotype was counted at least ten times. The chain links TRBV12-3 or TRBV12-4 to TRBJ2-3, with D perhaps matching TRBD2 (6 bases). This CDR3 has 13 amino acids. The V end lost 2 bases, the J end lost 4 bases, and 7 bases lay between the germline ends. DNA of the CDR3: TGTGCCAGCAGTTTATCGGGGGCAGATACGCAGTATTTT. This encodes CASSLSGADTQYF.

This chain links TRBV5-5 with TRBJ2-2; D may be TRBD1 (7 bases). CDR1 and CDR2 from the germline V gene are SGHKS and YYEKEE (reference sequence). Trimming left V 0 bases short and J 4 bases short, with 13 bases between. The length of the CDR3 is 16 residues. CDR3 sequence: CASSLGGQGGTGELFF. The CDR3 region has the DNA TGTGCCAGCAGCTTGGGAGGCCAGGGGGGCACCGGGGAGCTGTTTTTT.

The CDR3 reads CATTDRNTEAFF. In nucleotides, the CDR3 is TGTGCCACTACGGACAGGAACACTGAAGCTTTCTTT. The chain is built from TRBV10-3 and TRBJ1-1; D might be TRBD1 (6 bases). This CDR3 has 12 amino acids. Germline V CDR1 and CDR2: ENHRY, SYGVKD. With 10 bases removed from V and 1 base from J, the gap between germline ends came to 10 bases.

The chain combines TRBV7-9 with TRBJ2-1; 7 bases are a match to TRBD2. Germline CDR1 reads SEHNR; CDR2 reads FQNEAQ (reference sequence). J gave up 8 bases and V 6 bases, and 16 bases lay outside the gene matches. The CDR3 contains 16 residues. The CDR3 nucleotides are TGTGCCAGCAGGAATCCCGGTCTACTAGCGATGGATGAGCAGTTCTTC. Its protein is CASRNPGLLAMDEQFF.

The chain recombines TRBV12-3 or TRBV12-4 with TRBJ1-5; weak D call: TRBD1 (6 bases). This CDR3 spans 16 amino acids. Trimming took 5 bases from V and 7 from J, leaving 21 bases between them. In DNA, the CDR3 is TGTGCCAGCAGTCTAAGTTCACAGGGTTGGAAACAGCCCCAGCATTTT. The encoded protein is CASSLSSQGWKQPQHF.

This clonotype was observed a handful of times. The V gene is TRBV5-1, the J gene TRBJ2-1; D may be TRBD1 or TRBD2 (6 bases each). The CDR3 loop spans 14 amino acids. The V gene's germline CDR1 is SGHRS and CDR2 YFSETQ. The germline V and J ends were trimmed by 4 bases and 6 bases, with 14 bases remaining between them. The CDR3 region is CASSPGEGGNEQFF. CDR3 coding DNA: TGCGCCAGCAGCCCCGGAGAGGGGGGCAATGAGCAGTTCTTC. The whole variable domain, remainder taken from reference TRBV5-1 and TRBJ2-1, is KAGVTQTPRYLIKTRGQQVTLSCSPISGHRSVSWYQQTPGQGLQFLFEYFSETQRNKGNFPGRFSGRQFSNSRSEMNVSTLELGDSALYLCASSPGEGGNEQFFGPGTRLTVL.

This clonotype was detected a few times. The chain uses TRBV27 and TRBJ2-2; D gene ambiguous. The CDR3 is 14 amino acids. Germline-derived CDR1 and CDR2 are MNHEY and SMNVEV (reference sequence). Trimming took 2 bases from V and 2 from J, leaving 6 bases between them. Here the CDR3 reads CASSLEFNTGELFF. As DNA, the CDR3 is TGTGCCAGCAGTTTAGAATTCAACACCGGGGAGCTGTTTTTT.

This chain joins TRBV28 and TRBJ2-7; 9 bases align to TRBD1. The V segment lost 6 bases and the J segment 0 bases; nucleotides outside the gene matches: 9. The CDR3 loop spans 16 amino acids. Germline V lookup: CDR1 MDHEN, CDR2 SYDVKM. The CDR3 is CASRGTGTGNSYEQYF. Here the CDR3 DNA reads TGTGCCAGCAGGGGAACCGGGACAGGGAACTCCTACGAGCAGTACTTC.

This chain uses TRBV12-3 or TRBV12-4 with TRBJ1-4; 7 nucleotides align to TRBD1. There are 12 residues in the CDR3. Losses at the gene ends were 5 bases for V and 10 bases for J; bases not matched to a gene: 4. As DNA, the CDR3 is TGTGCCAGCAGTGAAACAGGGGCAAAACTGTTTTTT. Protein: CASSETGAKLFF.

The chain combines TRBV5-1 with TRBJ2-3; 16 bases are a match to TRBD2. This CDR3 is built from 20 residues. J lost 5 bases, V lost 4 bases, and 16 bases had no gene match. Looked up from germline, CDR1 is SGHRS and CDR2 is YFSETQ. The CDR3 region is CASSAGTSGRAIQMRDTQYF. In DNA, the CDR3 is TGCGCCAGCAGCGCCGGGACTAGCGGGAGGGCCATTCAAATGAGAGATACGCAGTATTTT.

This clonotype was counted a few times. This chain connects TRBV5-1 to TRBJ2-7, with 8 bases that match TRBD1. Germline V CDR1 and CDR2: SGHRS, YFSETQ. The CDR3 consists of 18 residues. V was pared by 2 bases and J by 3 bases, with 16 bases of the junction left unmatched. The CDR3 sequence is CASSLGTGGPRTRYEQYF. The CDR3 DNA follows: TGCGCCAGCAGCTTAGGCACAGGGGGGCCCAGGACCCGCTACGAGCAGTACTTC.

This clonotype was counted between two and nine times. The chain combines TRBV5-1 with TRBJ1-6, with 7 bases fitting TRBD1. In germline, CDR1 is SGHRS, CDR2 YFSETQ. With V trimmed by 4 bases and J by 2 bases, 6 bases remained unmatched. This CDR3 is 16 amino acids long. In nucleotides, the CDR3 is TGCGCCAGCAGCCCAACAGGGGCAGCCTATAATTCACCCCTCCACTTT. Protein: CASSPTGAAYNSPLHF.

This clonotype was found a few times. The chain combines TRBV4-1 with TRBJ1-2; 7 nucleotides match TRBD1. From germline, CDR1 is MGHRA and CDR2 YSYEKL. CDR3 length equals 15 residues. The V segment lost 2 bases and the J segment 8 bases; nucleotides outside the gene matches: 11. This chain's CDR3 is CASSQSATGRFGYTF. The CDR3 bases are TGCGCCAGCAGCCAATCAGCGACAGGGAGATTCGGCTACACCTTC.

This clonotype was found a few times. The gene calls are TRBV6-5 and TRBJ2-7; 12 positions match TRBD2. The J segment lost 1 base and the V segment lost 2 bases, leaving 6 bases of the junction unmatched. Germline CDR1 is MNHEY and CDR2 is SVGAGI. CDR3 length: 17 amino acids. DNA of the CDR3: TGTGCCAGCAGTTACACTAGCGGGGGGCCTCCATCCTACGAGCAGTACTTC. This encodes CASSYTSGGPPSYEQYF.

Only a few counts were recorded for this clonotype. The V call is TRBV20-1, the J call TRBJ1-5; 8 bases map to TRBD1. The CDR3 contains 14 residues. J was trimmed by 7 bases and V by 4 bases; bases with no gene match: 9. Germline V gives CDR1 DFQATT, CDR2 SNEGSKA (reference sequence). Written as DNA, the CDR3 is TGCAGTGCTATCTCAGGGGGCGCAGCGCAGCCCCAGCATTTT. Its translation: CSAISGGAAQPQHF.